Here is one T cell receptor beta chain with its context. The antigen it recognizes is unknown. No quality values exist for individual bases; no much larger clone is one base distant. The data belong to a study of blood T cell repertoires in COVID-19 (dated by TCRdb to the early 2020s). Looking at the study overall: Collaborator samples came from the United States, Italy and Spain and covered acute and convalescent phases of COVID-19. Deeply sampled blood TCRbeta repertoires from subjects exposed to, actively infected with, or recovered from COVID-19 were included in the dataset. The prospective study material was composed of cDNA or gDNA derived from T cells, B-cell-depleted T cells, or PBMCs. Samples were obtained from the ongoing ImmuneRACE study (first 160 participants) and from 1,254 subjects provided by 6 global collaborators. Nearly every sample came with metadata listing a de-identified subject ID, COVID-19 status, age in years and sex. The repertoires were made available in a free public database intended to serve as a resource for research on the immune response to SARS-CoV-2. Where available, HLA class I and class II types were obtained from metadata supplied by the sample provider rather than from assay-based typing.

From the cysteine through the phenylalanine, the CDR3 covers 16 amino acids. Kept here is only the CDR3 DNA, which spans 48 bases and is read in frame from base 1. The germline V gene specifies MGHRA as CDR1 and YSYEKL as CDR2. Clipping removes 0 bases from V and 8 bases from J, with 7 as the unmatched junction base count. Enrolling through a virtual design, the prospective study's participants ranged in age from roughly 18 to 100 years and lived across around 25 United States geographic areas. To assign participants to cohorts, the prospective study relied on clinical history that participants themselves reported in a screening survey and a study questionnaire. For ImmuneRACE Cohort 3, a participant was defined as recovered based on two consecutive negative NP/OP PCR tests, clearance by a healthcare professional, or resolution of symptoms. In the prospective study, whole blood, serum and a nasopharyngeal or oropharyngeal swab were collected from each participant by mobile phlebotomists. Participants in the prospective study had the option to provide additional blood draws and questionnaires over a 2-month period. Prospective study blood samples were shipped either frozen or at room temperature before DNA extraction.

Study-wide conclusions, independent of this receptor: The amount of clinical and demographic metadata varied by source and participant and was provided uncurated.

TCRbeta CDR3 regions were amplified from genomic DNA using the immunoSEQ Assay, a bias-controlled multiplex PCR. The source study handled its data this way. Within the assay, amplification of reference gene primers was used to estimate how many nucleated cells each sample contained. Sequence reads were collapsed and filtered to measure the absolute abundance of every unique TCRbeta CDR3 rearrangement. For each sample, productive Simpson clonality was calculated as the square root of Simpson's diversity index across productive rearrangements. TCRdb re-hosts the immuneACCESS table, in-frame sequences only. Its copies lack some clones; in the studies checked, an unresolved V gene accounts for under half of them, and the cause for the rest is not known. Clone size and the V and J calls come from that table; the DNA yielded D and trimming. This sample is represented by about 240,000 clones; approximately 90% of them were singletons. The top ten clones comprise approximately 9% of the sample.

This receptor was taken from a man between 35 and 55 years old who had recovered from COVID-19. Sequencing was performed on PBMCs or T cells enriched from blood (not recorded which). The V gene is TRBV4-1 and the J gene is TRBJ2-1, and TRBD2 aligns with 10 junction nucleotides. The sequenced DNA is TGCGCCAGCAGCCAAGAGGGTGGGCTAGCGGGAGATGAGCAGTTCTTC. It codes for CASSQEGGLAGDEQFF.